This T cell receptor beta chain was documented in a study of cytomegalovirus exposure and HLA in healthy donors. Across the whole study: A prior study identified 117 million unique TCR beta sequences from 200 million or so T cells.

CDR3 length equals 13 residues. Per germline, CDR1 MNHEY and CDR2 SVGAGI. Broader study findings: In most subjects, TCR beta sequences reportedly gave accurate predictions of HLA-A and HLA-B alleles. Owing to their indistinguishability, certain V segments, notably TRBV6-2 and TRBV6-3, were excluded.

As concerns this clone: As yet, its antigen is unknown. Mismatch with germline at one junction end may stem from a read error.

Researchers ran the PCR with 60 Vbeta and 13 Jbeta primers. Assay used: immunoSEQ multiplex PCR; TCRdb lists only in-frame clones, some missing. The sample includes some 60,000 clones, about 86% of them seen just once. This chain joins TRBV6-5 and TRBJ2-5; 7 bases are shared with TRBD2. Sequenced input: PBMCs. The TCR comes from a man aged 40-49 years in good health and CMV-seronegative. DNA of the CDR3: TGTGCCAGCAGTACCTTCGAAAGCGGGGAACCGAACTTC. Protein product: CASSTFESGEPNF.